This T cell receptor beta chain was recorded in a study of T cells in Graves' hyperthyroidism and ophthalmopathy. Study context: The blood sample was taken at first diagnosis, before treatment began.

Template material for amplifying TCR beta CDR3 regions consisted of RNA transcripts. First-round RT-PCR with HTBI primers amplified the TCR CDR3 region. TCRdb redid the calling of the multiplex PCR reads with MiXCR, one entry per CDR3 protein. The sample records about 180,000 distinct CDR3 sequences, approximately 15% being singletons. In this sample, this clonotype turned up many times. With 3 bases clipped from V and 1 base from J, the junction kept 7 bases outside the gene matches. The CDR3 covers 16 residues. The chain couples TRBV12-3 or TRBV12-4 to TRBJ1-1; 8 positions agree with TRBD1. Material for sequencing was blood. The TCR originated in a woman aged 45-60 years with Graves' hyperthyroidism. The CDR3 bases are TGTGCCAGCAGTTTGGGCAGGGGGCGAGGGAACACTGAAGCTTTCTTT. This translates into CASSLGRGRGNTEAFF.